One sample yielded the 15 T cell receptor beta chains listed below, sequenced in a study of shared clonotypes between healthy human individuals. Sequenced by immunoSEQ multiplex PCR; TCRdb stores in-frame clones only, minus some. The data show around 700,000 clones, with less than 80% seen just once and about 1.8% held by the top ten. The material sequenced was memory CD4+ T cells sorted from blood. Subset here: CD45RA-negative fraction. The receptors here all came from a woman aged 25-40 years in good health.

The chain combines TRBV5-1 with TRBJ2-3; 10 bases are a match to TRBD1. The CDR3 runs 15 residues. J lost 3 bases, V lost 3 bases, and 4 bases had no gene match. Per germline, CDR1 SGHRS and CDR2 YFSETQ. As DNA, the CDR3 is TGCGCCAGCAGCTCGACAGGGGGCTGGACAGATACGCAGTATTTT. It is translated as CASSSTGGWTDTQYF.

The rearrangement links TRBV11-2 to TRBJ2-2; unclear D gene. The CDR3 is made up of 14 amino acids. V was clipped by 4 bases and J by 4 bases, with 10 bases between them. CDR1 and CDR2 from the germline V gene are SGHAT and FQNNGV. DNA of the CDR3: TGTGCCAGCAGCTCCAAAAGGAGCACCGGGGAGCTGTTTTTT. This encodes CASSSKRSTGELFF.

The chain has TRBV28 and TRBJ1-1; D uncertain. Germline values: CDR1 MDHEN, CDR2 SYDVKM. This CDR3 comprises 14 residues. The V and J ends lost 3 bases and 1 base respectively, with 9 bases between them. As DNA, the CDR3 is TGTGCCAGCAGTTTGGGCGGAGCGAACACTGAAGCTTTCTTT. Residues: CASSLGGANTEAFF.

This chain joins TRBV2 and TRBJ2-7, with TRBD1 matching over 7 bases. Germline CDR1 is SNHLY and CDR2 is FYNNEI. CDR3 length: 13 residues. Trimming removed 8 bases from V and 2 bases from J; junction bases left unmatched: 6. The CDR3 DNA sequence: TGTGCCAGCGGGCAGGGGGAAGCCTACGAGCAGTACTTC. It is translated as CASGQGEAYEQYF.

The chain is built from TRBV11-3 and TRBJ2-3; TRBD1 agrees at 8 bases. V lost 5 bases, J lost 6 bases, and 10 bases stayed unmatched. In germline, CDR1 is SGHNT, CDR2 YENEEA. The CDR3 has 15 residues. CDR3 region: CASSAHGTGADTQYF. Here the CDR3 DNA reads TGTGCCAGCAGCGCGCACGGGACAGGCGCGGATACGCAGTATTTT.

The CDR3 is CSGQDSLAWGYTF. DNA of the CDR3: TGCAGCGGGCAGGACAGTCTGGCGTGGGGCTACACCTTC. The rearrangement joins TRBV29-1 to TRBJ1-2; D may be TRBD1 (6 bases). Germline V gene sequence: CDR1 SQVTM, CDR2 ANQGSEA. The CDR3 loop spans 13 amino acids. V was cut by 7 bases and J by 8 bases, with 20 bases left in between.

This rearrangement joins TRBV5-1 to TRBJ1-1; D is uncertain. The germline gives CDR1 SGHRS, CDR2 YFSETQ. The CDR3 is 16 residues long. V was cut by 1 base and J by 3 bases, with 16 bases left in between. The CDR3, as DNA: TGCGCCAGCAGCTTGCGGGTACGGGAGGCGGACACTGAAGCTTTCTTT. Protein sequence: CASSLRVREADTEAFF.

As regards this clone: The same CDR3 arises from other DNA sequences in this sample as well. V gene TRBV29-1 combines with J gene TRBJ2-7; no firm D call. Germline V gene lookup returns CDR1 SQVTM and CDR2 ANQGSEA. V lost 4 bases, J lost 5 bases, and 6 bases lay in between. CDR3 length: 10 amino acids. The CDR3: CSVGDHEQYF. CDR3 DNA: TGCAGCGTTGGGGATCACGAGCAGTACTTC.

The chain uses TRBV30 and TRBJ1-1; tentative D call: TRBD1 (5 bases). Germline V CDR1 and CDR2: GTSNPN, SVGIG (reference sequence). The CDR3 sequence is 13 residues long. The germline V and J ends were trimmed by 3 bases and 1 base, with 9 bases remaining between them. This CDR3 is CAWRATGNTEAFF. The CDR3 bases are TGTGCCTGGAGAGCTACAGGGAACACTGAAGCTTTCTTT.

The rearrangement joins TRBV2 to TRBJ2-7; the match to TRBD2 covers 8 bases. Germline lookup yields CDR1 SNHLY and CDR2 FYNNEI. Trimming at V came to 6 bases and at J to 2 bases, leaving 6 bases not matched to a gene. The CDR3 covers 14 residues. CDR3 in DNA: TGTGCCAGCAGATCGGGACTAGTGGCCTACGAGCAGTACTTC. Translation gives CASRSGLVAYEQYF.

CDR3 loop: CASRTSPLGIYNEQFF. Here the CDR3 DNA reads TGTGCCAGTCGGACTTCTCCCCTGGGGATATACAATGAGCAGTTCTTC. V usage is TRBV27 and J usage is TRBJ2-1; possible D gene TRBD2, 5 bases. Germline V gene data show CDR1 as MNHEY and CDR2 as SMNVEV (reference sequence). CDR3 size: 16 residues. The germline V and J ends were trimmed by 9 bases and 4 bases, with 22 bases remaining between them.

This clone was seen only a few times. The chain is built from TRBV18 and TRBJ2-2; TRBD1 matches 9 bases. The germline V gene has CDR1 KGHSH and CDR2 LQKENI. CDR3 length: 17 residues. V shed 4 bases and J 1 base; nucleotides not matched to a gene: 7. CDR3: CASSLGPGQGNTGELFF. The CDR3 bases are TGTGCCAGCTCACTCGGACCGGGACAGGGGAACACCGGGGAGCTGTTTTTT. The whole variable domain, filled in from reference TRBV18 and TRBJ2-2, reads NAGVMQNPRHLVRRRGQEARLRCSPMKGHSHVYWYRQLPEEGLKFMVYLQKENIIDESGMPKERFSAEFPKEGPSILRIQQVVRGDSAAYFCASSLGPGQGNTGELFFGEGSRLTVL.

The chain carries TRBV2 and TRBJ2-7; perhaps TRBD2 as D (6 bases). V gave up 7 bases and J gave up 4 bases, with 17 bases separating them. The CDR3 spans 14 residues. Germline loops: CDR1 SNHLY, CDR2 FYNNEI. This CDR3 reads CASTRYAGPYEQYF. The CDR3 coding sequence is TGTGCCAGCACCCGTTATGCGGGACCTTACGAGCAGTACTTC.

On this clone itself: The sample contains more than one DNA sequence encoding this CDR3. This CDR3 is CAWSASGGYTF. Written as DNA, the CDR3 is TGTGCCTGGAGTGCTTCCGGAGGCTACACCTTC. The J gene is TRBJ1-2, the V gene TRBV30; D not resolved. This CDR3 region has 11 residues. With 1 base removed from V and 8 bases from J, the gap between germline ends came to 8 bases. Germline V gene data show CDR1 as GTSNPN and CDR2 as SVGIG (reference sequence).

This clone came up once. CDR3 sequence: CASSYTLGAGDNEQFF. CDR3 DNA sequence: TGTGCCAGCAGTTACACTCTTGGGGCGGGGGACAATGAGCAGTTCTTC. The gene calls are TRBV6-5 and TRBJ2-1; 7 bases align to TRBD2. Germline CDR1 is MNHEY and CDR2 is SVGAGI. Trimming at V came to 2 bases and at J to 5 bases, leaving 9 bases not matched to a gene. The length of the CDR3 is 16 residues.